This passage covers 24 T cell receptor beta chains from one sample sequenced in a study of blood T cell repertoires in COVID-19. Using immunoSEQ multiplex PCR, the repertoire was profiled, and TCRdb retains in-frame clones only, with some absent. The data contain 250,000 to 400,000 clones, about nine tenths of them singletons. The specimen sequenced was PBMCs or T cells enriched from blood (not recorded which). The receptors stem from a man in his 60s who had recovered from COVID-19.

This clone was observed a single time. The chain has TRBV5-4 and TRBJ1-4, with 7 bases fitting TRBD1. V was pared by 4 bases and J by 2 bases, with 5 bases of the junction left unmatched. Germline CDR1 and CDR2: SGHNT and YYREEE (reference sequence). CDR3 length: 15 residues. CDR3 DNA: TGTGCCAGCAGCGTCACAGGGGCCACTAATGAAAAACTGTTTTTT. It codes for CASSVTGATNEKLFF.

This clone has a handful of counts. The chain joins TRBV6-5 to TRBJ1-1, with unresolved D. This CDR3 region has 14 residues. Germline assignment: CDR1 MNHEY and CDR2 SVGAGI. V was trimmed by 7 bases and J by 7 bases, leaving 19 bases between them. The CDR3 nucleotides are TGTGCCAGCAACCCCCTGGGAAGGGAGGGTGAAGCTTTCTTT. Its protein is CASNPLGREGEAFF.

The chain employs TRBV5-8 and TRBJ1-5; D unresolved. V lost 4 bases, J lost 0 bases, and 11 bases lay in between. There are 15 residues in the CDR3. The germline V gene encodes CDR1 SGHTS and CDR2 YDEGEE. Written as DNA, the CDR3 is TGTGCCAGCAGCGCCGACGGGTATAGCAATCAGCCCCAGCATTTT. Protein product: CASSADGYSNQPQHF. Using reference TRBV5-8 and TRBJ1-5 for the parts outside the CDR3, the full variable domain is EAGVTQSPTHLIKTRGQQATLRCSPISGHTSVYWYQQALGLGLQFLLWYDEGEERNRGNFPPRFSGRQFPNYSSELNVNALELEDSALYLCASSADGYSNQPQHFGDGTRLSIL.

This chain links TRBV25-1 with TRBJ1-2; D uncertain. Between the trimmed V and J ends, which lost 6 bases and 6 bases, there was a span of 14 bases. CDR3 size: 13 residues. Germline V gene lookup returns CDR1 MGHDK and CDR2 SYGVNS. CDR3 sequence reads: CASSDGGQDGYTF. In DNA, the CDR3 is TGTGCCAGCAGCGATGGCGGTCAAGATGGCTACACCTTC.

The J gene is TRBJ1-2, the V gene TRBV5-6; perhaps TRBD1 as D (6 bases). This CDR3 has 15 amino acids. V was pared by 1 base and J by 7 bases, with 17 bases between. Germline V gene lookup returns CDR1 SGHDT and CDR2 YYEEEE. The CDR3 DNA is TGTGCCAGCAGCTTGCCACAGGGCTCTAGCTCTGGCTACACCTTC. Translated, it gives CASSLPQGSSSGYTF.

The gene calls are TRBV7-8 and TRBJ1-1; possible D gene TRBD1, 6 bases. The CDR3 is 14 residues long. CDR1 is SGHVS, CDR2 FQNEAQ, per germline. V was clipped by 3 bases and J by 1 base, with 9 bases between them. The CDR3 DNA is TGTGCCAGCAGCTTGAACAGGGAGAACACTGAAGCTTTCTTT. This translates into CASSLNRENTEAFF. Full variable domain (remainder filled in from reference TRBV7-8 and TRBJ1-1): GAGVSQSPRYKVAKRGQDVALRCDPISGHVSLFWYQQALGQGPEFLTYFQNEAQLDKSGLPSDRFFAERPEGSVSTLKIQRTQQEDSAVYLCASSLNRENTEAFFGQGTRLTVV.

V usage is TRBV19 and J usage is TRBJ1-4; the D is unclear. The ends were cut back, 10 bases at V and 15 bases at J, with 18 bases in the middle. Per the germline V gene, CDR1 is LNHDA and CDR2 is SQIVND (reference sequence). The CDR3 contains 11 residues. CDR3 loop: CATREGLLVFF. The CDR3 region has the DNA TGTGCCACTAGGGAAGGACTACTCGTGTTTTTT. Based on the CDR3 plus reference TRBV19 and TRBJ1-4, the full variable domain is DGGITQSPKYLFRKEGQNVTLSCEQNLNHDAMYWYRQDPGQGLRLIYYSQIVNDFQKGDIAEGYSVSREKKESFPLTVTSAQKNPTAFYLCATREGLLVFFGSGTQLSVL.

This clone came up a few times. This chain joins TRBV19 and TRBJ1-1; D ambiguous. Germline V gene lookup returns CDR1 LNHDA and CDR2 SQIVND (reference sequence). V dropped 5 bases and J dropped 0 bases, with 13 bases sitting between them. This CDR3 contains 15 residues. The CDR3 is CASSHLTSMNTEAFF. Here the CDR3 DNA reads TGTGCCAGTAGTCATTTGACTAGCATGAACACTGAAGCTTTCTTT.

V and J are TRBV18 and TRBJ2-2, with 8 positions matching TRBD2. Germline V gene lookup returns CDR1 KGHSH and CDR2 LQKENI. J was trimmed by 4 bases and V by 6 bases; bases with no gene match: 7. This CDR3 contains 15 residues. The CDR3 nucleotides read TGTGCCAGCTCCCCAGCGGGAGTGGGCACCGGGGAGCTGTTTTTT. Its protein product is CASSPAGVGTGELFF.

Only a few counts were recorded for this clone. CDR3 sequence: CASSSGGGSTDTQYF. The CDR3 DNA reads TGCGCCAGCAGTTCTGGCGGAGGAAGCACAGATACGCAGTATTTT. The chain has TRBV10-1 and TRBJ2-3; possible D gene TRBD2, 5 bases. Trimming cost V 5 bases and J 0 bases, with 12 bases left between them. The germline CDR1 and CDR2 sequences are WNHNN and SYGVQD (reference sequence). CDR3 length equals 15 residues.

The chain employs TRBV4-3 and TRBJ1-2, with a possible D match to TRBD1 (5 bases). Germline V gene lookup returns CDR1 LGHNA and CDR2 YSLEER. Trimming shortened V by 0 bases and J by 3 bases, and 23 bases separated the two germline ends. The length of the CDR3 is 19 residues. CDR3 sequence (DNA): TGCGCCAGCAGCCAAGACAAGAGGCAGGGACTGGCAAAGGACTATGGCTACACCTTC. Translating gives CASSQDKRQGLAKDYGYTF.

The chain recombines TRBV9 with TRBJ1-3, with 7 bases lining up with TRBD1. The CDR3 consists of 15 residues. CDR1 and CDR2 from the germline V gene are SGDLS and YYNGEE. J lost 4 bases, V lost 3 bases, and 7 bases had no gene match. The CDR3 nucleotides are TGTGCCAGCAGCGCTACTCCAGGGGGGGGAAACACCATATATTTT. It codes for CASSATPGGGNTIYF.

This clone was observed a few times. The V gene is TRBV7-2, the J gene TRBJ2-1; possible D gene TRBD2, 6 bases. Germline V gene sequence: CDR1 SGHTA, CDR2 FQGNSA. This CDR3 is built from 15 residues. Trimming took off 1 base at V and 6 bases at J, with 13 bases between the two ends. The CDR3 is CASSLVWGLFNEQFF. The CDR3 nucleotides are TGTGCCAGCAGCTTAGTCTGGGGACTTTTCAATGAGCAGTTCTTC.

The chain joins TRBV19 to TRBJ2-7; 8 bases line up with TRBD1. The germline V gene has CDR1 LNHDA and CDR2 SQIVND (reference sequence). The CDR3 has 13 amino acids. J was trimmed by 5 bases and V by 3 bases; bases with no gene match: 3. CDR3 bases: TGTGCCAGTAGTATGAACAGGGGGAACGAGCAGTACTTC. Protein product: CASSMNRGNEQYF.

This sequence joins TRBV3-1 (or the pseudogene TRBV3-2) and TRBJ2-2; D is perhaps TRBD2 (5 bases). Deletions cut 3 bases from V and 7 bases from J, with 9 bases between. In germline, CDR1 is LGHDT, CDR2 YNNKEL (reference sequence). The CDR3 is 13 residues long. CDR3 nucleotides: TGTGCCAGCAGCCAGTTTACTAGCGGGGAGCTGTTTTTT. It translates to CASSQFTSGELFF.

The V gene is TRBV4-2, the J gene TRBJ2-7; D uncertain. Trimming shortened V by 3 bases and J by 2 bases, and 20 bases separated the two germline ends. Germline CDR1 LGHNA, CDR2 YNFKEQ. The CDR3 contains 17 residues. The DNA for the CDR3 is TGTGCCAGCAGCCAGACGATCCCGGGTACCTTAGCCTACGAGCAGTACTTC. Translating gives CASSQTIPGTLAYEQYF.

The chain recombines TRBV7-3 with TRBJ2-1, with 11 bases aligning to TRBD1. This CDR3 contains 15 residues. Germline lookup yields CDR1 SGHTA and CDR2 FQGTGA. J was trimmed by 3 bases and V by 5 bases; bases with no gene match: 3. The CDR3 DNA reads TGTGCCAGCAGCATAGGGACAGGGGGCTACAATGAGCAGTTCTTC. It encodes CASSIGTGGYNEQFF. The complete variable domain, with remaining parts taken from reference TRBV7-3 and TRBJ2-1, reads GAGVSQTPSNKVTEKGKYVELRCDPISGHTALYWYRQSLGQGPEFLIYFQGTGAADDSGLPNDRFFAVRPEGSVSTLKIQRTERGDSAVYLCASSIGTGGYNEQFFGPGTRLTVL.

J is TRBJ1-2 and V is TRBV5-1; no reliable D call. CDR3 size: 15 residues. Trimming took off 0 bases at V and 0 bases at J, with 9 bases between the two ends. Looked up from germline, CDR1 is SGHRS and CDR2 is YFSETQ. The CDR3 protein is CASSLELNANYGYTF. Written as DNA, the CDR3 is TGCGCCAGCAGCTTGGAGCTAAACGCTAACTATGGCTACACCTTC.

CDR3: CSVDGGWGAYEQYF. The CDR3 coding sequence is TGCAGCGTTGATGGCGGGTGGGGAGCCTACGAGCAGTACTTC. The gene calls are TRBV29-1 and TRBJ2-7, with a weak D call TRBD2 (5 bases). V lost 3 bases to trimming and J lost 2 bases, with 14 bases between them. Germline CDR1 is SQVTM and CDR2 is ANQGSEA. The CDR3 runs 14 residues.

Comment on this clone: An end of the junction does not agree with germline; a read error may underlie this. The CDR3 DNA follows: TGTGCCAGCAGCTTAGATAGGACAGGGAACCCCCGCTTCATCTTC. Translation gives CASSLDRTGNPRFIF. The chain combines TRBV7-2 with TRBJ1-2, with 8 bases identical to TRBD1. CDR1 and CDR2 from the germline V gene are SGHTA and FQGNSA. The CDR3 extends over 15 amino acids.

CDR3 sequence: CASSTPGQGSYEQYF. The CDR3 coding sequence is TGTGCCAGCTCAACCCCGGGACAGGGGTCCTACGAGCAGTACTTC. The chain employs TRBV18 and TRBJ2-7, with 10 positions matching TRBD1. Germline V lookup: CDR1 KGHSH, CDR2 LQKENI. Germline trimming cut 5 bases from V and 1 base from J; bases unmatched to any gene: 5. The CDR3 consists of 15 residues.

The rearrangement links TRBV19 to TRBJ1-5, with 10 bases fitting TRBD1. The V and J ends lost 6 bases and 0 bases, in that order; junction bases with no gene match: 5. The CDR3 contains 16 residues. The V gene's germline CDR1 is LNHDA and CDR2 SQIVND (reference sequence). The CDR3 DNA follows: TGTGCCAGTAGGGACAGGGGGGGACTTAGCAATCAGCCCCAGCATTTT. Translating gives CASRDRGGLSNQPQHF.

The chain is built from TRBV24-1 and TRBJ2-7; D perhaps matches TRBD2 (5 bases). Germline CDR1 reads KGHDR; CDR2 reads SFDVKD. This CDR3 contains 14 residues. V lost 8 bases to trimming and J lost 2 bases, with 15 bases between them. This CDR3 reads CATTRHGETYEQYF. The CDR3 bases are TGTGCCACCACCCGACACGGGGAAACCTACGAGCAGTACTTC.

This chain uses TRBV4-1 with TRBJ2-1, with D uncertain. V shed 0 bases and J shed 4 bases, with 10 bases lying between them. CDR3 length: 15 residues. The germline CDR1 and CDR2 sequences are MGHRA and YSYEKL. This CDR3 reads CASSQDLSNYNEQFF. CDR3 bases: TGCGCCAGCAGCCAAGATTTGTCCAATTACAATGAGCAGTTCTTC.